The present T cell receptor (beta chain) was sequenced within a study of CD8+ T cells in alopecia areata. General observations from the study: Compared with normal scalp, lesional scalp had higher clonality and more expanded CD8+ clones.

Sequencing relied on a cDNA template that was reverse transcribed from extracted RNA. The assay was immunoSEQ multiplex PCR, and TCRdb's table has in-frame clones only and misses some. This table holds fewer than 200,000 clones, about 66% found once. Deletions cut 2 bases from V and 8 bases from J, with 8 bases between. The CDR3 contains 12 residues. Germline loops: CDR1 SGHNT, CDR2 YYREEE (reference sequence). On this clone itself: Its specificity is not known.

This sequence joins TRBV5-4 and TRBJ2-1; D is ambiguous. This TCR came from a human donor with alopecia areata. The sequences come from CD8+ T cells sorted from blood, collected at week 0. The CDR3 nucleotides read TGTGCCAGCAGCTTTTGGGGTGATGAGCAGTTCTTC. Its translation: CASSFWGDEQFF.